Shown below are 21 T cell receptor beta chains from a single sample sequenced in a study of blood T cells in healthy people across ages (dated by TCRdb to between 2015 and 2016). Library construction relied on 5' RACE. Reads for this sample came from an Illumina HiSeq 2500. The second PCR ran for roughly 7 to 12 cycles and used a J-beta primer mix along with a sample-barcoded 5' primer. Using fastp at Q25 and MiXCR, TCRdb reprocessed the public reads and kept productive beta chains. Each entry merges the rows of one CDR3 protein and shows their most common DNA and genes. Within this sample are around 1,500,000 distinct CDR3 sequences, with roughly 27% of them counted one time only. The top ten clones comprise 7.7% of the sample. The sample consisted of blood. The receptors were gathered from a woman in her twenties or thirties in good health.

This clonotype was counted at least ten times. The CDR3 loop reads CASSSGTRTYEQYF. The DNA of the CDR3 is TGTGCCAGCAGCTCCGGGACAAGAACCTACGAGCAGTACTTC. The V gene is TRBV7-9, the J gene TRBJ2-7, with a weak D call TRBD1 (6 bases). The V gene lost 4 bases and the J gene lost 2 bases, with 12 bases spanning the gap. CDR1 and CDR2 from the germline V gene are SEHNR and FQNEAQ (reference sequence). The CDR3 runs 14 residues.

The chain employs TRBV5-1 and TRBJ1-1; D is unclear. Germline loops: CDR1 SGHRS, CDR2 YFSETQ. The length of the CDR3 is 16 residues. The V end was cut by 0 bases, the J end by 1 base, with 13 bases between. CDR3 sequence reads: CASSLVPGPQNTEAFF. The CDR3 DNA follows: TGCGCCAGCAGCTTGGTCCCCGGGCCACAGAACACTGAAGCTTTCTTT.

V and J are TRBV14 and TRBJ2-1; tentatively, D is TRBD1 (7 bases). Germline CDR1 reads SGHDN; CDR2 reads FVKESK. The CDR3 consists of 17 residues. The V gene lost 0 bases and the J gene lost 7 bases, with 19 bases spanning the gap. CDR3 amino acids: CASSQDLGGGSENEQFF. In nucleotides, the CDR3 is TGTGCCAGCAGCCAAGATTTAGGAGGGGGCAGTGAAAATGAGCAGTTCTTC.

This clonotype was counted only a few times. The chain combines TRBV5-1 with TRBJ2-1, with 11 bases fitting TRBD2. This CDR3 is 18 amino acids long. Trimming at V came to 0 bases and at J to 3 bases, leaving 8 bases not matched to a gene. CDR1 SGHRS and CDR2 YFSETQ come from the germline V gene. In DNA form, the CDR3 reads TGCGCCAGCAGCTTGGGAGCTAGCGGGGGGACTTTCTACAATGAGCAGTTCTTC. Its translation is CASSLGASGGTFYNEQFF.

The CDR3 nucleotides are TGTGCCAGCAGTTACCCAATACAGGAGGCTGAAGCTTTCTTT. Its translation is CASSYPIQEAEAFF. The chain carries TRBV6-6 and TRBJ1-1, with a tentative D call TRBD1 (5 bases). This CDR3 has 14 residues. Germline assignment: CDR1 MNHNY and CDR2 SVGAGI (reference sequence). Trimming pared 2 bases from V and 6 bases from J, leaving 13 bases between.

The genes are TRBV10-3 and TRBJ2-3; a possible D gene is TRBD1 (5 bases). The CDR3 extends over 18 amino acids. Germline V gives CDR1 ENHRY, CDR2 SYGVKD. Trimming shortened V by 3 bases and J by 6 bases, and 25 bases separated the two germline ends. The CDR3 DNA reads as TGTGCCATCAGTGAAACAACCCCCACAAAGGGTTGGGGCGATACGCAGTATTTT. This encodes CAISETTPTKGWGDTQYF.

V usage is TRBV5-1 and J usage is TRBJ2-3; D possibly uses TRBD1 or TRBD2 (5 bases each). The germline CDR1 and CDR2 sequences are SGHRS and YFSETQ. The CDR3 runs to 13 residues. The V end lost 7 bases, the J end lost 2 bases, and 11 bases lay between the germline ends. The CDR3 sequence is CASRDAPTDTQYF. DNA for the CDR3: TGCGCCAGCCGGGACGCCCCCACAGATACGCAGTATTTT.

In its sample, this clonotype was seen many times. The rearrangement links TRBV4-3 to TRBJ2-4; tentative D call: TRBD2 (5 bases). The germline V and J ends were trimmed by 0 bases and 7 bases, with 22 bases remaining between them. Germline values: CDR1 LGHNA, CDR2 YSLEER. CDR3 length: 18 amino acids. The CDR3 region is CASSQDGSREKRSNIQYF. CDR3 DNA sequence: TGCGCCAGCAGCCAAGACGGTTCGAGGGAAAAACGGTCGAACATTCAGTACTTC.

The rearrangement joins TRBV24-1 to TRBJ2-6; either TRBD1 or TRBD2 may supply D (5 bases each). Per germline, CDR1 KGHDR and CDR2 SFDVKD. The ends were cut back, 4 bases at V and 4 bases at J, with 19 bases in the middle. This CDR3 is 18 amino acids long. CDR3 amino acids: CATSDYTGPGSGANVLTF. Written as DNA, the CDR3 is TGTGCCACCAGTGACTATACAGGTCCGGGATCCGGGGCCAACGTCCTGACTTTC.

The CDR3 region has the DNA TGTGCCAGCAGGTACAGGGCCCAGTACTTC. Translation gives CASRYRAQYF. V gene TRBV6-1 combines with J gene TRBJ2-5, with D perhaps TRBD1 (6 bases). Trimming pared 6 bases from V and 9 bases from J, leaving 8 bases between. The CDR3 runs 10 residues. Germline CDR1 MNHNS, CDR2 SASEGT.

As to this clonotype: A junction end diverges from the germline sequence, so it may reflect a read error. This rearrangement joins TRBV28 to TRBJ1-5, with D possibly being TRBD1 (6 bases). The CDR3 has 13 amino acids. Germline-derived CDR1 and CDR2 are MDHEN and SYDVKM. CDR3 protein: CASSLRGNRPQHF. The CDR3 DNA reads as TGTGCCAGCAGTTTAAGGGGGAATCGGCCCCAGCATTTT. The full variable domain, with the rest looked up from reference TRBV28 and TRBJ1-5, is DVKVTQSSRYLVKRTGEKVFLECVQDMDHENMFWYRQDPGLGLRLIYFSYDVKMKEKGDIPEGYSVSREKKERFSLILESASTNQTSMYLCASSLRGNRPQHFGDGTRLSIL.

The chain joins TRBV6-5 to TRBJ2-5; 9 nucleotides align to TRBD2. Per germline, CDR1 MNHEY and CDR2 SVGAGI. This CDR3 is built from 14 residues. The ends lost 2 bases at V and 4 bases at J; junction bases unmatched: 2. This CDR3 is CASSYAGGRETQYF. The CDR3, as DNA: TGTGCCAGCAGTTACGCGGGAGGGAGAGAGACCCAGTACTTC.

To note about this clonotype: A much larger clonotype is one base distant, so this may be a read error. This chain joins TRBV11-2 and TRBJ1-2, with D hard to call. CDR3 length: 14 amino acids. Deletions cut 5 bases from V and 5 bases from J, with 15 bases between. Germline V gene sequence: CDR1 SGHAT, CDR2 FQNNGV. The CDR3 here is CASSPRETTYGYTF. Here the CDR3 DNA reads TGTGCCAGCAGCCCTAGGGAGACCACATATGGCTACACCTTC.

The table lists this clonotype with many counts. The chain has TRBV29-1 and TRBJ2-7; D remains ambiguous. This CDR3 spans 13 amino acids. Per the germline V gene, CDR1 is SQVTM and CDR2 is ANQGSEA. The V gene lost 0 bases and the J gene lost 4 bases, with 10 bases spanning the gap. The chain's CDR3 is CSVEEDGSYEQYF. The CDR3 nucleotides read TGCAGCGTTGAAGAGGATGGCAGTTACGAGCAGTACTTC.

This clonotype was found a few times. The chain has TRBV12-3 or TRBV12-4 and TRBJ2-7; D is perhaps TRBD1 (6 bases). The CDR3 consists of 15 residues. V lost 6 bases, J lost 4 bases, and 19 bases lay in between. The CDR3 DNA reads as TGTGCCAGCAGCACCGACAGGCAACCGCCGTACGAGCAGTACTTC. This encodes CASSTDRQPPYEQYF.

The sample holds a few counts of this clonotype. In DNA form, the CDR3 reads TGCGCCAGCAGTATCGCGTACCAAGAGACCCAGTACTTC. It translates to CASSIAYQETQYF. V is TRBV4-1 and J is TRBJ2-5; D remains unclear. The V end was cut by 6 bases, the J end by 0 bases, with 8 bases between. Germline V CDR1 and CDR2: MGHRA, YSYEKL. This CDR3 is built from 13 residues.

This clonotype was seen many times. The genes are TRBV29-1 and TRBJ2-1, with 8 bases identical to TRBD2. Trimming cost V 3 bases and J 5 bases; bases outside gene matches: 9. The length of the CDR3 is 15 residues. Germline values: CDR1 SQVTM, CDR2 ANQGSEA. CDR3 in amino acids: CSVEPSGSYHNEQFF. The CDR3 DNA reads TGCAGCGTTGAGCCCAGCGGGAGCTATCACAATGAGCAGTTCTTC.

This chain connects TRBV5-1 to TRBJ1-1; the D gene is possibly TRBD1 (5 bases). Deletions cut 0 bases from V and 5 bases from J, with 14 bases between. Germline V lookup: CDR1 SGHRS, CDR2 YFSETQ. The CDR3 consists of 15 residues. In DNA, the CDR3 is TGCGCCAGCAGCTTGGAGTTTGGTGGGGGGACTGAAGCTTTCTTT. Translated: CASSLEFGGGTEAFF.

The V gene is TRBV9, the J gene TRBJ2-3, with 7 bases lining up with TRBD2. Germline V gene sequence: CDR1 SGDLS, CDR2 YYNGEE. The CDR3 length is 13 residues. CDR3 in DNA: TGTGCGAGCGGGAAGTCTAGCACAGATACGCAGTATTTT. This codes for CASGKSSTDTQYF.

About this clonotype itself: Its ends do not fully match the called genes, so a read error is possible. CDR3 loop: CASNQERGETQPQHF. CDR3 in DNA: TGCGCCAGCAACCAAGAACGCGGGGAGACCCAGCCCCAGCATTTT. The chain joins TRBV4-1 to TRBJ1-5; the D is unclear. CDR1 and CDR2 from the germline V gene are MGHRA and YSYEKL. CDR3 length equals 15 residues.

The rearrangement uses TRBV19 and TRBJ1-4, with D unclear. V was trimmed by 6 bases and J by 0 bases, leaving 8 bases between them. The CDR3 totals 14 residues. Looked up from germline, CDR1 is LNHDA and CDR2 is SQIVND (reference sequence). The CDR3 coding sequence is TGTGCCAGTAGCGCAAGGGCAACTAATGAAAAACTGTTTTTT. It encodes CASSARATNEKLFF. The full variable domain, rest sourced from reference TRBV19 and TRBJ1-4, is DGGITQSPKYLFRKEGQNVTLSCEQNLNHDAMYWYRQDPGQGLRLIYYSQIVNDFQKGDIAEGYSVSREKKESFPLTVTSAQKNPTAFYLCASSARATNEKLFFGSGTQLSVL.